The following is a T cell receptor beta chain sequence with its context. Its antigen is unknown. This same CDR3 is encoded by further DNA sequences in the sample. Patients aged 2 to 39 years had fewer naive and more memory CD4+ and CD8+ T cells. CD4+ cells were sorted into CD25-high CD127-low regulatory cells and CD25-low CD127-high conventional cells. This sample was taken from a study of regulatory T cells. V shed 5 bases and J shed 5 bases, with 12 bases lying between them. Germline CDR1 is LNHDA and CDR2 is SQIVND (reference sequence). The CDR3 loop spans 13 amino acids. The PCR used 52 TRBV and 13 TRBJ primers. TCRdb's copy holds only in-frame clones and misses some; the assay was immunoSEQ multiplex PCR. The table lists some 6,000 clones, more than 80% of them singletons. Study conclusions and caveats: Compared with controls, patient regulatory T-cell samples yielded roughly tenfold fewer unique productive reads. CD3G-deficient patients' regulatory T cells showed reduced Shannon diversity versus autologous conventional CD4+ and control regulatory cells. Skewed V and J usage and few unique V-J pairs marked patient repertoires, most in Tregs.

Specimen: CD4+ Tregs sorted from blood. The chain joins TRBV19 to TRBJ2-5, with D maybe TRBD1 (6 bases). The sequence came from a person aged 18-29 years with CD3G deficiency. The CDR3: CASSATGRETQYF. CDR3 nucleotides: TGTGCCAGTAGTGCTACAGGGCGGGAGACCCAGTACTTC.